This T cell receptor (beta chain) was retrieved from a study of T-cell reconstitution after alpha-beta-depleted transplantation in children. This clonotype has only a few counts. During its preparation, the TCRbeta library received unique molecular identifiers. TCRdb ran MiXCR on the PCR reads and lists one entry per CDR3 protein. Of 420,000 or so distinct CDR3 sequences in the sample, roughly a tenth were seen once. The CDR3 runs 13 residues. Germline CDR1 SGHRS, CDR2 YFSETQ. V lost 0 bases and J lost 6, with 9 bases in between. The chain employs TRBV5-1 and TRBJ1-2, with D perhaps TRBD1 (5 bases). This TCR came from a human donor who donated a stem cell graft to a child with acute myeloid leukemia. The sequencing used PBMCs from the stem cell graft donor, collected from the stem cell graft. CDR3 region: CASSLAGSNGYTF. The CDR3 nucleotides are TGCGCCAGCAGCTTGGCAGGGAGTAATGGCTACACCTTC.